Following are 26 T cell receptor beta chains from one sample sequenced in a study of spatial heterogeneity in lung cancer. TCRdb re-called the 5' RACE reads through MiXCR, storing one row per CDR3 protein. The table has 30,000 to 45,000 distinct CDR3 sequences, less than 5.5% seen once. Time point in this sample: sample taken at primary tumor resection. Sequencing was performed on whole RNA extracted from tumor and nontumor lung tissue, or from frozen PBMC, and the material was left unsorted. Sequencing used PBMCs, obtained at surgery. These TCRs come from a female donor with early-stage non-small cell lung cancer.

This clonotype was observed at least ten times. The chain couples TRBV6-6 to TRBJ2-5, with D perhaps matching TRBD2 (6 bases). CDR3 size: 17 residues. The germline V and J ends were trimmed by 2 bases and 2 bases, with 18 bases remaining between them. CDR1 MNHNY and CDR2 SVGAGI come from the germline V gene (reference sequence). CDR3 in DNA: TGTGCCAGCAGTTACACAGTAGGTCGGGGGAGGCAAGAGACCCAGTACTTC. Its translation is CASSYTVGRGRQETQYF.

This clonotype was seen at least ten times. The chain carries TRBV5-1 and TRBJ2-2; D is perhaps TRBD1 (6 bases). The CDR3 totals 16 residues. The germline V gene encodes CDR1 SGHRS and CDR2 YFSETQ. Trimming stripped 2 bases from V and 3 bases from J, with 14 bases between. The CDR3 coding sequence is TGCGCCAGCAGCTTCGATCCCACAGGGTACACCGGGGAGCTGTTTTTT. This sequence encodes CASSFDPTGYTGELFF. Full variable domain (outside the CDR3, taken from reference TRBV5-1 and TRBJ2-2): KAGVTQTPRYLIKTRGQQVTLSCSPISGHRSVSWYQQTPGQGLQFLFEYFSETQRNKGNFPGRFSGRQFSNSRSEMNVSTLELGDSALYLCASSFDPTGYTGELFFGEGSRLTVL.

This clonotype has ten or more counts. This chain joins TRBV7-8 and TRBJ2-7; 13 nucleotides line up with TRBD2. The CDR3 is 19 residues long. CDR1 is SGHVS, CDR2 FQNEAQ, per germline. V lost 5 bases and J lost 7; bases outside the gene matches: 20. The DNA of the CDR3 is TGTGCCAGCAGCCCGACCGGGACTAGCGGGATCCGCTCGGGGGGGGAGCAGTACTTC. Encoded protein: CASSPTGTSGIRSGGEQYF.

This clonotype was recorded at least ten times. The CDR3 region is CSASPSGRGHEQYF. The CDR3 DNA reads TGCAGTGCTTCTCCTAGCGGGAGGGGCCACGAGCAGTACTTC. The chain recombines TRBV20-1 with TRBJ2-7, with 12 nucleotides matching TRBD2. V lost 5 bases to trimming and J lost 5 bases; unmatched junction nucleotides: 7. Germline CDR1 reads DFQATT; CDR2 reads SNEGSKA (reference sequence). The CDR3 covers 14 residues.

CDR3 sequence: CASSLWSGQGNEKLFF. CDR3 bases: TGTGCCAGCAGCTTATGGTCTGGACAGGGGAATGAAAAACTGTTTTTT. The chain is built from TRBV7-6 and TRBJ1-4; 9 bases align to TRBD1. V was pared by 2 bases and J by 5 bases, with 6 bases of the junction left unmatched. Germline V lookup: CDR1 SGHVS, CDR2 FNYEAQ. This CDR3 spans 16 amino acids.

This clonotype was counted ten times or more. The rearrangement uses TRBV6-1 and TRBJ1-4; D perhaps matches TRBD1 (5 bases). Trimming removed 8 bases at V and 3 bases at J, with 7 bases between. Germline CDR1 reads MNHNS; CDR2 reads SASEGT. The CDR3 has 12 residues. Here the CDR3 DNA reads TGTGCCAGCCAGGGCCCTAATGAAAAACTGTTTTTT. It is translated as CASQGPNEKLFF.

Ten or more counts support this clonotype. The rearrangement joins TRBV28 to TRBJ2-1; D is perhaps TRBD1 or TRBD2 (5 bases each). Germline V gene sequence: CDR1 MDHEN, CDR2 SYDVKM. The CDR3 is 13 amino acids. V dropped 6 bases and J dropped 10 bases, with 16 bases sitting between them. This CDR3 is CASSQPPRGEQFF. The CDR3 region has the DNA TGTGCCAGCAGCCAACCACCCCGGGGCGAGCAGTTCTTC.

This clonotype occurred many times. V usage is TRBV12-3 or TRBV12-4 and J usage is TRBJ2-3; D not resolved. With 9 bases removed from V and 2 bases from J, the gap between germline ends came to 12 bases. The CDR3 is made up of 13 amino acids. The CDR3 reads CASEIDDTDTQYF. The CDR3 coding sequence is TGTGCCAGTGAAATTGATGACACAGATACGCAGTATTTT.

This clonotype occurred many times. This rearrangement joins TRBV20-1 to TRBJ1-2, with D possibly being TRBD1 (6 bases). V was pared by 3 bases and J by 3 bases, with 8 bases between. Germline loops: CDR1 DFQATT, CDR2 SNEGSKA (reference sequence). The CDR3 is 12 amino acids. The CDR3 spells CSARNRDYGYTF. DNA for the CDR3: TGCAGTGCTAGGAACAGGGACTATGGCTACACCTTC.

This clonotype appeared a few times. The chain uses TRBV27 and TRBJ2-2; no reliable D call. The CDR3 has 13 residues. The germline V gene encodes CDR1 MNHEY and CDR2 SMNVEV (reference sequence). V was shortened by 2 bases and J by 5 bases, with 6 bases between the two germline ends. CDR3 DNA: TGTGCCAGCAGTTTACGACGGACCGGGGAGCTGTTTTTT. Encoded protein: CASSLRRTGELFF.

The rearrangement uses TRBV6-1 and TRBJ1-1; unclear D gene. CDR3 length: 14 residues. V was pared by 0 bases and J by 6 bases, with 11 bases between. Germline-derived CDR1 and CDR2 are MNHNS and SASEGT. The CDR3 sequence: CASSEAGILAEAFF. Written as DNA, the CDR3 is TGTGCCAGCAGTGAAGCGGGGATTCTGGCTGAAGCTTTCTTT.

This clonotype came up many times. This rearrangement joins TRBV2 to TRBJ2-7; unclear D gene. From germline, CDR1 is SNHLY and CDR2 FYNNEI. Between the trimmed V and J ends, which lost 7 bases and 3 bases, there was a span of 13 bases. This CDR3 is 13 amino acids long. CDR3 sequence reads: CASNPLAGYEQYF. Here the CDR3 DNA reads TGTGCCAGCAACCCCCTGGCCGGCTACGAGCAGTACTTC.

This clonotype appeared many times. V gene TRBV9 combines with J gene TRBJ2-1; D is perhaps TRBD2 (6 bases). V lost 3 bases, J lost 2 bases, and 15 bases lay in between. Germline CDR1 is SGDLS and CDR2 is YYNGEE. This CDR3 contains 16 residues. CDR3 loop: CASSASGTWPYNEQFF. The DNA of the CDR3 is TGTGCCAGCAGCGCTTCCGGGACTTGGCCCTACAATGAGCAGTTCTTC. Combining the CDR3 with reference TRBV9 and TRBJ2-1 gives the whole variable domain DSGVTQTPKHLITATGQRVTLRCSPRSGDLSVYWYQQSLDQGLQFLIQYYNGEERAKGNILERFSAQQFPDLHSELNLSSLELGDSALYFCASSASGTWPYNEQFFGPGTRLTVL.

V is TRBV6-5 and J is TRBJ2-3; D may correspond to TRBD1 or TRBD2 (7 bases each). Trimming pared 7 bases from V and 0 bases from J, leaving 20 bases between. Germline CDR1 and CDR2: MNHEY and SVGAGI. This CDR3 has 17 residues. The CDR3 coding sequence is TGTGCCAGCACCAGGGGGGGGTTCTTAACTAGCACAGATACGCAGTATTTT. Translated, it gives CASTRGGFLTSTDTQYF.

There are many counts of this clonotype. The genes are TRBV28 and TRBJ1-1, with 10 nucleotides matching TRBD1. The trim removed 9 bases at V and 0 bases at J, leaving 4 bases unmatched. CDR1 is MDHEN and CDR2 is SYDVKM in the germline V gene. The CDR3 covers 14 residues. CDR3 DNA sequence: TGTGCCAGTTCGGGACAGGGGATGAACACTGAAGCTTTCTTT. Translating gives CASSGQGMNTEAFF.

This chain links TRBV20-1 with TRBJ1-3, with D possibly TRBD1 on 5 matching bases. V was shortened by 2 bases and J by 0 bases, with 8 bases between the two germline ends. From germline, CDR1 is DFQATT and CDR2 SNEGSKA (reference sequence). The CDR3 spans 14 residues. The CDR3 nucleotides are TGCAGTGCTAGAAGGGACGTCTCTGGAAACACCATATATTTT. Residues: CSARRDVSGNTIYF.

This clonotype occurred many times. V and J are TRBV7-8 and TRBJ2-7; D remains unclear. Per germline, CDR1 SGHVS and CDR2 FQNEAQ. CDR3 size: 15 residues. Trimming took off 0 bases at V and 2 bases at J, with 11 bases between the two ends. The CDR3 sequence: CASSLARGGAYEQYF. The CDR3 nucleotides read TGTGCCAGCAGCTTAGCCCGTGGCGGCGCCTACGAGCAGTACTTC. The full variable domain, with the rest looked up from reference TRBV7-8 and TRBJ2-7, is GAGVSQSPRYKVAKRGQDVALRCDPISGHVSLFWYQQALGQGPEFLTYFQNEAQLDKSGLPSDRFFAERPEGSVSTLKIQRTQQEDSAVYLCASSLARGGAYEQYFGPGTRLTVT.

A few counts support this clonotype. V usage is TRBV20-1 and J usage is TRBJ2-1; D is possibly TRBD2 (5 bases). CDR1 DFQATT and CDR2 SNEGSKA come from the germline V gene (reference sequence). CDR3 length equals 14 residues. Trimming pared 2 bases from V and 0 bases from J, leaving 8 bases between. In DNA form, the CDR3 reads TGCAGTGCTAGATTCGGAGGCTCCTACAATGAGCAGTTCTTC. It codes for CSARFGGSYNEQFF.

In the case of this clonotype: This may be a read error, as it is one base from a much larger clone. V is TRBV28 and J is TRBJ1-2; D might be TRBD1 (5 bases). CDR3 size: 12 residues. The germline CDR1 and CDR2 sequences are MDHEN and SYDVKM. Trimming pared 6 bases from V and 13 bases from J, leaving 18 bases between. CDR3 in DNA: TGTGCCAGCAGCATGGACATTTGTAAGGGCACCTTC. This codes for CASSMDICKGTF.

This clonotype has ten or more counts. This chain uses TRBV7-9 with TRBJ2-1, with 16 bases fitting TRBD2. J gave up 0 bases and V 4 bases, and 6 bases lay outside the gene matches. CDR3 length equals 19 residues. Germline CDR1 reads SEHNR; CDR2 reads FQNEAQ (reference sequence). The CDR3 DNA is TGTGCCAGCAGCTGGGGGACTAGCGGGAGGGCGAGCTCCTACAATGAGCAGTTCTTC. It specifies CASSWGTSGRASSYNEQFF.

This clonotype was counted ten times or more. V gene TRBV6-5 combines with J gene TRBJ2-3; D may be TRBD2 (5 bases). This CDR3 is 13 amino acids long. V lost 8 bases to trimming and J lost 5 bases, with 14 bases between them. The germline gives CDR1 MNHEY, CDR2 SVGAGI. The CDR3 is CASAKSRGDTQYF. The CDR3 nucleotides are TGTGCCAGCGCCAAGAGTCGGGGAGATACGCAGTATTTT.

In this sample, this clonotype turned up many times. The J gene is TRBJ2-5, the V gene TRBV20-1; perhaps TRBD1 as D (5 bases). CDR1 is DFQATT, CDR2 SNEGSKA, per germline (reference sequence). Trimming removed 6 bases at V and 4 bases at J, with 9 bases between. The CDR3 consists of 11 residues. The CDR3 DNA is TGCAGTGCCCGAGACAGAGAGACCCAGTACTTC. Residues: CSARDRETQYF.

In this sample, this clonotype turned up many times. The rearrangement links TRBV5-1 to TRBJ2-5, with TRBD1 identical over 10 bases. The V gene end was trimmed by 0 bases and the J gene end by 1 base; junction bases not matched to a gene: 3. The CDR3 has 16 amino acids. Germline V gene data show CDR1 as SGHRS and CDR2 as YFSETQ. The CDR3 bases are TGCGCCAGCAGCTTGGGACAGGGGGCACCCCAAGAGACCCAGTACTTC. Its translation: CASSLGQGAPQETQYF. Full variable domain (missing parts from reference TRBV5-1 and TRBJ2-5): KAGVTQTPRYLIKTRGQQVTLSCSPISGHRSVSWYQQTPGQGLQFLFEYFSETQRNKGNFPGRFSGRQFSNSRSEMNVSTLELGDSALYLCASSLGQGAPQETQYFGPGTRLLVL.

This clonotype was detected ten times or more. J is TRBJ2-1 and V is TRBV10-1, with 10 bases lining up with TRBD2. Germline values: CDR1 WNHNN, CDR2 SYGVQD (reference sequence). The CDR3 spans 16 residues. The V segment lost 4 bases and the J segment 2 bases; nucleotides outside the gene matches: 5. The CDR3 reads CASSGKREGPYNEQFF. The CDR3 nucleotides are TGCGCCAGCAGTGGCAAGCGGGAGGGCCCCTACAATGAGCAGTTCTTC.

This clonotype was counted ten times or more. This chain links TRBV5-1 with TRBJ1-1, with D unresolved. V shed 4 bases and J shed 4 bases, with 17 bases lying between them. From germline, CDR1 is SGHRS and CDR2 YFSETQ. The CDR3 extends over 15 amino acids. For the CDR3, the DNA is TGCGCCAGCAGCAGAGGGTCGGGGTTGAGCACTGAAGCTTTCTTT. The encoded protein is CASSRGSGLSTEAFF.

At least ten counts were recorded for this clonotype. The J gene is TRBJ2-3, the V gene TRBV5-1; 11 nucleotides line up with TRBD2. The CDR3 has 16 amino acids. V lost 4 bases to trimming and J lost 2 bases; unmatched junction nucleotides: 6. Germline lookup yields CDR1 SGHRS and CDR2 YFSETQ. CDR3 residues: CASSTSTSGVTDTQYF. Written as DNA, the CDR3 is TGCGCCAGCAGCACGTCGACTAGCGGGGTCACAGATACGCAGTATTTT.